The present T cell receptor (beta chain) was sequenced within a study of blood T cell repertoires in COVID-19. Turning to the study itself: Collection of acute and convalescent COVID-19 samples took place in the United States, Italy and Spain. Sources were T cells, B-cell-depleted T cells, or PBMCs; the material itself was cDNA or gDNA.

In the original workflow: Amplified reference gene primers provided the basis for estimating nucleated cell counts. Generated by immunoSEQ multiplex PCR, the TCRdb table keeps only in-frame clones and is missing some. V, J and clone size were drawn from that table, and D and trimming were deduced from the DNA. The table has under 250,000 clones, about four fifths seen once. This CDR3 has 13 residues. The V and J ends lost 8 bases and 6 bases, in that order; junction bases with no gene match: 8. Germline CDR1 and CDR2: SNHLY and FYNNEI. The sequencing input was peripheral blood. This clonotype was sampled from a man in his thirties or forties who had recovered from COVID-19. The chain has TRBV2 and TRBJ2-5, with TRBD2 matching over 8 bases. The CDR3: CASGPGGGKTQYF. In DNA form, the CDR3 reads TGTGCCAGCGGGCCAGGCGGGGGGAAGACCCAGTACTTC.